The next 14 T cell receptor beta chains were all read from a single sample in a study of cytomegalovirus exposure and HLA in healthy donors. PCR employed 60 Vbeta and 13 Jbeta primers. Assay used: immunoSEQ multiplex PCR; TCRdb lists only in-frame clones, some missing. The profile shows 150,000 or so clones, around 84% of them singletons. Sequencing was carried out using PBMCs. These TCRs come from a woman aged 40 to 50 in good health and CMV-seropositive.

The rearrangement joins TRBV19 to TRBJ2-7; 9 bases line up with TRBD2. CDR1 is LNHDA and CDR2 is SQIVND in the germline V gene (reference sequence). J lost 0 bases, V lost 4 bases, and 4 bases had no gene match. This CDR3 region has 15 residues. CDR3 DNA sequence: TGTGCCAGTAGTACTCCTAGCGGGAACTCCTACGAGCAGTACTTC. Translating gives CASSTPSGNSYEQYF.

The V call is TRBV5-1, the J call TRBJ2-3, with TRBD2 identical over 11 bases. This CDR3 spans 16 amino acids. V was clipped by 2 bases and J by 2 bases; unmatched bases: 4. Germline V CDR1 and CDR2: SGHRS, YFSETQ. CDR3 in DNA: TGCGCCAGCAGCTTTGGGACTAGCGGCGTCACAGATACGCAGTATTTT. Translation: CASSFGTSGVTDTQYF.

The V call is TRBV25-1, the J call TRBJ1-1; TRBD1 is a possible D gene (5 bases). With 7 bases removed from V and 1 base from J, the gap between germline ends came to 10 bases. This CDR3 has 13 amino acids. Germline V gene lookup returns CDR1 MGHDK and CDR2 SYGVNS. This CDR3 reads CASKGLKNTEAFF. The CDR3 nucleotides are TGTGCCAGCAAGGGACTGAAGAACACTGAAGCTTTCTTT.

This clone was detected only a few times. The chain uses TRBV5-4 and TRBJ1-4; possibly TRBD1 for D (5 bases). This CDR3 is 12 amino acids long. Germline assignment: CDR1 SGHNT and CDR2 YYREEE (reference sequence). V was shortened by 9 bases and J by 4 bases, with 10 bases between the two germline ends. This CDR3 reads CATTGLNEKLFF. The DNA of the CDR3 is TGTGCCACCACAGGCCTTAATGAAAAACTGTTTTTT.

This clone has only one observation. The chain links TRBV27 to TRBJ1-2, with D uncertain. CDR1 and CDR2 (germline): MNHEY, SMNVEV (reference sequence). CDR3 size: 15 residues. V lost 0 bases to trimming and J lost 2 bases, with 10 bases between them. The CDR3 DNA follows: TGTGCCAGCAGTTTATCCGGCCCGGGGAACTATGGCTACACCTTC. Translation: CASSLSGPGNYGYTF.

This clone was observed a few times. The chain has TRBV11-1 and TRBJ2-7; 8 bases line up with TRBD1. In germline, CDR1 is SGHAT, CDR2 FQDESV (reference sequence). The length of the CDR3 is 15 residues. The ends lost 1 base at V and 3 bases at J; junction bases unmatched: 5. CDR3 protein: CASSLEQGAYYEQYF. The CDR3 nucleotides read TGTGCCAGCAGCTTAGAGCAGGGGGCCTACTACGAGCAGTACTTC. Full variable domain (rest looked up from reference TRBV11-1 and TRBJ2-7): EAEVAQSPRYKITEKSQAVAFWCDPISGHATLYWYRQILGQGPELLVQFQDESVVDDSQLPKDRFSAERLKGVDSTLKIQPAELGDSAMYLCASSLEQGAYYEQYFGPGTRLTVT.

Here the CDR3 reads CAWSVGAAGVLEQYF. CDR3 in DNA: TGTGCCTGGAGTGTAGGGGCAGCGGGAGTGTTAGAGCAGTACTTC. The J gene is TRBJ2-7, the V gene TRBV30; TRBD2 agrees at 8 bases. In germline, CDR1 is GTSNPN, CDR2 SVGIG (reference sequence). The trim removed 0 bases at V and 7 bases at J, leaving 11 bases unmatched. This CDR3 contains 15 residues.

The chain recombines TRBV28 with TRBJ1-2; TRBD1 matches at 7 bases. After removal of 5 bases from V and 6 bases from J, the junction contained 15 bases not matched to a gene. The CDR3 contains 16 residues. Looked up from germline, CDR1 is MDHEN and CDR2 is SYDVKM. Here the CDR3 DNA reads TGTGCCAGCAGTGGGACAGATCTCCCTTTTTTTCATGGCTACACCTTC. Amino acid sequence: CASSGTDLPFFHGYTF.

This chain connects TRBV5-6 to TRBJ2-1; no reliable D call. CDR3 length: 11 amino acids. Trimming pared 4 bases from V and 8 bases from J, leaving 7 bases between. The germline V gene has CDR1 SGHDT and CDR2 YYEEEE. The CDR3: CASSEVDEQFF. The CDR3 DNA is TGTGCCAGCAGCGAGGTGGATGAGCAGTTCTTC.

The chain couples TRBV7-3 to TRBJ2-3; 7 bases agree with TRBD2. CDR1 and CDR2 from the germline V gene are SGHTA and FQGTGA. V shed 5 bases and J 3 bases; nucleotides not matched to a gene: 11. The CDR3 has 16 amino acids. The CDR3 region is CASSSGAGAGTDTQYF. Here the CDR3 DNA reads TGTGCCAGCAGCAGCGGGGCGGGAGCGGGGACAGATACGCAGTATTTT.

Points on this clone: One end of the junction does not line up with germline, which may come from a read error. The genes are TRBV7-3 and TRBJ2-1, with D unclear. The CDR3 loop spans 8 amino acids. Germline V gives CDR1 SGHTA, CDR2 FQGTGA. The CDR3 coding sequence is TGTGCCAGCAGCACCCGGGTCTTC. Residues: CASSTRVF. The variable domain in full, completed from reference TRBV7-3 and TRBJ2-1, reads GAGVSQTPSNKVTEKGKYVELRCDPISGHTALYWYRQSLGQGPEFLIYFQGTGAADDSGLPNDRFFAVRPEGSVSTLKIQRTERGDSAVYLCASSTRVFGPGTRLTVL.

Remarks on this clone: This same CDR3 is encoded by further DNA sequences in the sample. The gene calls are TRBV29-1 and TRBJ2-7; the D gene is possibly TRBD1 (7 bases). V was clipped by 4 bases and J by 4 bases, with 11 bases between them. The CDR3 totals 12 residues. CDR1 and CDR2 (germline): SQVTM, ANQGSEA. Written as DNA, the CDR3 is TGCAGCGTTGCGGCAGGGGGGTACGAGCAGTACTTC. This sequence encodes CSVAAGGYEQYF.

This clone appeared once. The chain carries TRBV30 and TRBJ2-7, with 11 bases fitting TRBD1. There are 13 residues in the CDR3. The J segment lost 6 bases and the V segment lost 4 bases, leaving 5 bases of the junction unmatched. CDR1 is GTSNPN, CDR2 SVGIG, per germline (reference sequence). The CDR3 spells CAWNRDRGSEQYF. The CDR3 region has the DNA TGTGCCTGGAACCGGGACAGGGGGAGCGAGCAGTACTTC.

The rearrangement links TRBV29-1 to TRBJ2-6; a weak D match, TRBD1 (5 bases). V was shortened by 6 bases and J by 3 bases, with 15 bases between the two germline ends. The CDR3 is 15 residues long. Germline V gene sequence: CDR1 SQVTM, CDR2 ANQGSEA. The CDR3 nucleotides are TGCAGCGTGGCCAGTCAGGGAAGTGGGGCCAACGTCCTGACTTTC. Residues: CSVASQGSGANVLTF.